The 14 T cell receptor beta chains below all came from one sample that was sequenced in a study of T cells in Graves' hyperthyroidism and ophthalmopathy. From RNA transcripts, TCR beta CDR3 regions were amplified. An initial round of RT-PCR targeting the TCR CDR3 relied on the HTBI primer set. TCRdb fed the multiplex PCR reads into MiXCR, producing one record per CDR3 protein. This table has under 200,000 distinct CDR3 sequences, less than 10% appearing once. The sample consisted of blood. The receptors were sampled from a woman in her late teens or twenties with Graves' hyperthyroidism that later progressed to Graves' ophthalmopathy.

Concerning this clonotype itself: Just one base apart from a much larger clone, this may be a read error. No conserved phenylalanine or tryptophan ends this CDR3, so it is likely a read error. The chain joins TRBV6-4 to TRBJ2-6; 9 bases line up with TRBD1. CDR3 size: 16 residues. Germline CDR1 is MRHNA and CDR2 is SNTAGT. V lost 3 bases, J lost 0 bases, and 0 bases stayed unmatched. The CDR3 here is CASSETGGSGANVLTS. For the CDR3, the DNA is TGTGCCAGCAGTGAGACAGGGGGCTCTGGGGCCAACGTCCTGACTTCC.

At least ten counts were recorded for this clonotype. The chain employs TRBV5-6 and TRBJ2-1, with 9 bases that match TRBD1. CDR3 length: 15 amino acids. V was pared by 4 bases and J by 2 bases, with 4 bases of the junction left unmatched. Germline V lookup: CDR1 SGHDT, CDR2 YYEEEE. The CDR3 is CASSGNRGPYNEQFF. CDR3 coding DNA: TGTGCCAGCAGCGGAAACAGGGGGCCCTACAATGAGCAGTTCTTC.

Many counts were recorded for this clonotype. This rearrangement joins TRBV20-1 to TRBJ2-2; the match to TRBD2 covers 7 bases. The CDR3 loop spans 19 amino acids. Germline-derived CDR1 and CDR2 are DFQATT and SNEGSKA (reference sequence). V was clipped by 3 bases and J by 5 bases; unmatched bases: 21. In DNA form, the CDR3 reads TGCAGTGCTAGTCGCCTCCATCTAGTCGGGGAGGGATGGACCGGGGAGCTGTTTTTT. Translation gives CSASRLHLVGEGWTGELFF.

This clonotype was seen many times. The rearrangement uses TRBV3-1 and TRBJ1-4; D remains unclear. Per the germline V gene, CDR1 is LGHDT and CDR2 is YNNKEL (reference sequence). This CDR3 has 16 amino acids. Trimming left V 6 bases short and J 4 bases short, with 18 bases between. The CDR3 bases are TGTGCCAGCAGTCGATCCCCTCAGGTGATTAATGAAAAACTGTTTTTT. Translation: CASSRSPQVINEKLFF.

This clonotype was seen many times. The chain has TRBV9 and TRBJ2-2; D is possibly TRBD2 (6 bases). The germline V and J ends were trimmed by 4 bases and 7 bases, with 20 bases remaining between them. The CDR3 covers 16 residues. Germline lookup yields CDR1 SGDLS and CDR2 YYNGEE. The DNA of the CDR3 is TGTGCCAGCAGCCAAAGTACGGGAGTAGTATTCGGGGAGCTGTTTTTT. Its protein is CASSQSTGVVFGELFF.

In the case of this clonotype: Since no conserved phenylalanine or tryptophan closes the CDR3, a read error is the likely cause. The V call is TRBV18, the J call TRBJ1-5; 9 nucleotides line up with TRBD1. The ends lost 3 bases at V and 7 bases at J; junction bases unmatched: 1. CDR3 length: 13 amino acids. Germline V lookup: CDR1 KGHSH, CDR2 LQKENI. The CDR3 DNA is TGTGCCAGCTCACCGGGACAGGGACAGCCCCAGCATTGT. It codes for CASSPGQGQPQHC.

This clonotype was seen repeatedly, ten times or more. This chain joins TRBV29-1 and TRBJ2-7; the match to TRBD2 covers 10 bases. Germline V gene lookup returns CDR1 SQVTM and CDR2 ANQGSEA. With 4 bases clipped from V and 3 bases from J, the junction kept 9 bases outside the gene matches. The CDR3 covers 15 residues. The CDR3 spells CSVVIYLAGVYEQYF. DNA for the CDR3: TGCAGCGTTGTTATTTATCTAGCGGGAGTCTACGAGCAGTACTTC.

This clonotype was observed a single time. V usage is TRBV6-1 and J usage is TRBJ2-3; D may be TRBD2 (6 bases). This CDR3 is built from 16 residues. V lost 5 bases to trimming and J lost 5 bases, with 20 bases between them. Germline V gives CDR1 MNHNS, CDR2 SASEGT. Here the CDR3 reads CASSKGTQQSGDTQYF. DNA of the CDR3: TGTGCCAGCAGTAAAGGGACTCAACAGTCGGGAGATACGCAGTATTTT.

The chain combines TRBV3-1 with TRBJ2-7; a possible D gene is TRBD1 (5 bases). V gave up 2 bases and J gave up 1 base, with 15 bases separating them. This CDR3 has 16 residues. CDR1 and CDR2 from the germline V gene are LGHDT and YNNKEL (reference sequence). The chain's CDR3 is CASSQQWGRYSYEQYF. For the CDR3, the DNA is TGTGCCAGCAGCCAACAATGGGGCAGGTATTCCTACGAGCAGTACTTC.

This clonotype was seen ten or more times. The V gene is TRBV3-1, the J gene TRBJ2-1; TRBD2 is a possible D gene (6 bases). The germline V and J ends were trimmed by 6 bases and 8 bases, with 17 bases remaining between them. The germline CDR1 and CDR2 sequences are LGHDT and YNNKEL (reference sequence). CDR3 size: 14 residues. CDR3 residues: CASREGGGGHEQFF. As DNA, the CDR3 is TGTGCCAGCAGGGAGGGCGGTGGAGGGCATGAGCAGTTCTTC.

This clonotype was seen ten or more times. The CDR3 nucleotides are TGCAGTGCTAGAGATTTGGCAGGGTTTACAGCGGGAGTAATGGATGAGCAGTTCTTC. The encoded protein is CSARDLAGFTAGVMDEQFF. The chain employs TRBV20-1 and TRBJ2-1; the match to TRBD2 covers 8 bases. This CDR3 has 19 amino acids. CDR1 is DFQATT and CDR2 is SNEGSKA in the germline V gene (reference sequence). V lost 0 bases to trimming and J lost 8 bases; unmatched junction nucleotides: 21.

At least ten counts were recorded for this clonotype. The chain has TRBV28 and TRBJ1-5; D is perhaps TRBD1 (6 bases). The length of the CDR3 is 15 residues. Trimming removed 2 bases from V and 2 bases from J, with 10 bases in between. Germline values: CDR1 MDHEN, CDR2 SYDVKM. The CDR3 sequence: CASSLRGAGNQPQHF. In DNA form, the CDR3 reads TGTGCCAGCAGTTTACGGGGGGCGGGCAATCAGCCCCAGCATTTT. The full variable domain, completed using reference TRBV28 and TRBJ1-5, is DVKVTQSSRYLVKRTGEKVFLECVQDMDHENMFWYRQDPGLGLRLIYFSYDVKMKEKGDIPEGYSVSREKKERFSLILESASTNQTSMYLCASSLRGAGNQPQHFGDGTRLSIL.

This clonotype was counted many times. The rearrangement uses TRBV27 and TRBJ1-2; TRBD1 aligns across 8 bases. V lost 4 bases and J lost 7; bases outside the gene matches: 11. The CDR3 is 15 residues long. Germline assignment: CDR1 MNHEY and CDR2 SMNVEV (reference sequence). CDR3 DNA: TGTGCCAGCAGTTCCCCCAGGACAGGGATAGGTGGCTACACCTTC. Encoded protein: CASSSPRTGIGGYTF.

This clonotype occurred many times. The V call is TRBV5-4, the J call TRBJ1-1; possibly TRBD1 for D (5 bases). The germline V and J ends were trimmed by 3 bases and 1 base, with 10 bases remaining between them. The CDR3 is made up of 14 amino acids. CDR1 SGHNT and CDR2 YYREEE come from the germline V gene (reference sequence). This chain's CDR3 is CASSSVGGNTEAFF. DNA for the CDR3: TGTGCCAGCAGCTCGGTCGGGGGGAACACTGAAGCTTTCTTT.